One sample yielded the 13 T cell receptor beta chains listed below, sequenced in a study of Graves' ophthalmopathy and Graves' hyperthyroidism. RNA transcripts were the source from which TCR beta CDR3 regions were amplified. The first round was an RT-PCR with HTBI primers, and the second round was a multiplex PCR. MiXCR was run by TCRdb on the multiplex PCR reads, yielding one entry per CDR3 protein. Among 300,000 to 450,000 distinct CDR3 sequences listed, roughly a sixth were seen once. Specimen: peripheral blood. These receptors all come from an adult woman with stable Graves' hyperthyroidism.

The chain uses TRBV30 and TRBJ1-1; D unresolved. In germline, CDR1 is GTSNPN, CDR2 SVGIG (reference sequence). V lost 0 bases to trimming and J lost 7 bases, with 9 bases between them. The CDR3 covers 12 residues. The CDR3 sequence: CAWSVGPNEAFF. CDR3 nucleotide sequence: TGTGCCTGGAGTGTAGGTCCGAATGAAGCTTTCTTT. Full variable domain (missing parts from reference TRBV30 and TRBJ1-1): SQTIHQWPATLVQPVGSPLSLECTVEGTSNPNLYWYRQAAGRGLQLLFYSVGIGQISSEVPQNLSASRPQDRQFILSSKKLLLSDSGFYLCAWSVGPNEAFFGQGTRLTVV.

As concerns this clonotype: A much larger clone differs by one base, so this may be a read error. The chain combines TRBV27 with TRBJ1-2; D remains unclear. CDR1 and CDR2 from the germline V gene are MNHEY and SMNVEV (reference sequence). CDR3 length: 14 residues. This CDR3 reads CASSPRRINYGYSF. DNA for the CDR3: TGTGCCAGCAGCCCCCGGAGAATTAACTATGGCTACTCCTTC.

This clonotype was detected many times. This chain connects TRBV19 to TRBJ1-5, with D possibly being TRBD1 (5 bases). Germline CDR1 LNHDA, CDR2 SQIVND (reference sequence). The germline V and J ends were trimmed by 3 bases and 6 bases, with 9 bases remaining between them. The length of the CDR3 is 13 residues. The CDR3 nucleotides read TGTGCCAGTAGTATGGTGGGGGGTCAGCCCCAGCATTTT. Translation: CASSMVGGQPQHF.

This clonotype was observed a few times. A clone one base away is much larger, so this may be a read error. The conserved final phenylalanine or tryptophan is absent from the CDR3, which likely points to a read error. In DNA, the CDR3 is TGTGCCAGCAGCTCAGAAACTGGAAACACCATATATTAT. It encodes CASSSETGNTIYY. The chain carries TRBV6-1 and TRBJ1-3; D gene uncertain. Germline lookup yields CDR1 MNHNS and CDR2 SASEGT. Between the trimmed V and J ends, which lost 6 bases and 2 bases, there was a span of 8 bases. The CDR3 runs 13 residues.

The chain combines TRBV6-1 with TRBJ2-2; D is uncertain. Germline-derived CDR1 and CDR2 are MNHNS and SASEGT. CDR3 length equals 13 residues. Between the trimmed V and J ends, which lost 4 bases and 8 bases, there was a span of 11 bases. The CDR3 DNA reads TGTGCCAGCAGTGCCAACGCGTTTGGGGAGCTGTTTTTT. This encodes CASSANAFGELFF.

This clonotype came up many times. This chain connects TRBV28 to TRBJ1-5; D not certain. This CDR3 is 13 amino acids long. Germline lookup yields CDR1 MDHEN and CDR2 SYDVKM. The V and J ends lost 6 bases and 2 bases respectively, with 8 bases between them. Written as DNA, the CDR3 is TGTGCCAGCAGCTACTTGGGCAATCAGCCCCAGCATTTT. Encoded protein: CASSYLGNQPQHF.

This clonotype appeared many times. This chain joins TRBV13 and TRBJ2-7; the D is unclear. The germline gives CDR1 PRHDT, CDR2 FYEKMQ (reference sequence). The germline V and J ends were trimmed by 1 base and 3 bases, with 10 bases remaining between them. The CDR3 runs to 14 residues. The CDR3 DNA follows: TGTGCCAGCAGCTTAGACGCCAGAAACTACGAGCAGTACTTC. Amino acids: CASSLDARNYEQYF.

This clonotype showed up just a few times. V and J are TRBV30 and TRBJ2-3; no clear D gene. Trimming stripped 1 base from V and 2 bases from J, with 10 bases between. CDR3 length: 14 amino acids. Germline V gene data show CDR1 as GTSNPN and CDR2 as SVGIG (reference sequence). CDR3: CAWSAVAFTDTQYF. The CDR3 bases are TGTGCCTGGAGTGCCGTAGCTTTCACAGATACGCAGTATTTT.

This clonotype was recorded many times. The J gene is TRBJ1-5, the V gene TRBV19; D unresolved. Germline V CDR1 and CDR2: LNHDA, SQIVND (reference sequence). Trimming left V 3 bases short and J 5 bases short, with 8 bases between. This CDR3 is 13 amino acids long. The CDR3 bases are TGTGCCAGTAGTATCAGCGGGGATCAGCCCCAGCATTTT. Translation gives CASSISGDQPQHF.

Concerning this clonotype itself: A read error may explain this, as a much larger clone is one base away. The chain has TRBV19 and TRBJ2-2; 7 bases match TRBD2. CDR1 and CDR2 (germline): LNHDA, SQIVND (reference sequence). There are 13 residues in the CDR3. J gave up 5 bases and V 7 bases, and 4 bases lay outside the gene matches. CDR3 DNA: TGTGCCAGTACCCGGCGGGAGACCGGGGAGCTGTTTTTT. Encoded protein: CASTRRETGELFF.

This clonotype was seen repeatedly, ten times or more. The rearrangement links TRBV27 to TRBJ1-2; D call uncertain. This CDR3 contains 14 residues. Germline CDR1 MNHEY, CDR2 SMNVEV (reference sequence). The V gene lost 4 bases and the J gene lost 9 bases, with 18 bases spanning the gap. CDR3 region: CASSSRPVGQSYTF. CDR3 coding DNA: TGTGCCAGCAGTTCTCGGCCCGTAGGGCAAAGCTACACCTTC.

This clonotype was seen at least ten times. The V call is TRBV7-3, the J call TRBJ1-6; D is unresolved. The CDR3 runs 13 residues. CDR1 SGHTA and CDR2 FQGTGA come from the germline V gene. The V end was cut by 0 bases, the J end by 7 bases, with 4 bases between. CDR3 nucleotide sequence: TGTGCCAGCAGCTTAACTATAAATTCACCCCTCCACTTT. This encodes CASSLTINSPLHF.

This clonotype showed up many times. The V call is TRBV2, the J call TRBJ1-2; TRBD1 might be the D (6 bases). This CDR3 spans 12 amino acids. Per the germline V gene, CDR1 is SNHLY and CDR2 is FYNNEI. V lost 6 bases and J lost 6, with 11 bases in between. For the CDR3, the DNA is TGTGCCAGCAGAGAGGACAGAAATGGCTACACCTTC. It is translated as CASREDRNGYTF. The whole variable domain, filled in from reference TRBV2 and TRBJ1-2, reads EPEVTQTPSHQVTQMGQEVILRCVPISNHLYFYWYRQILGQKVEFLVSFYNNEISEKSEIFDDQFSVERPDGSNFTLKIRSTKLEDSAMYFCASREDRNGYTFGSGTRLTVV.